This TCR beta chain is drawn from a study of technical replicates of blood from a few donors. This CDR3 spans 11 amino acids. Germline-derived CDR1 and CDR2 are DFQATT and SNEGSKA (reference sequence). The V end lost 4 bases, the J end lost 4 bases, and 7 bases lay between the germline ends. TCRdb's table, derived via immunoSEQ multiplex PCR, lists solely in-frame clones and lacks some. This repertoire shows roughly 83,000 clones, more than 90% found once; its top ten account for 0.25%. The rearrangement links TRBV20-1 to TRBJ1-2; D possibly corresponds to TRBD1 (5 bases). Material for sequencing was T cells isolated from PBMCs. The clonotype was recovered from a human donor in good health. The CDR3 here is CSAMTVYGYTF. The DNA for the CDR3 is TGCAGTGCTATGACAGTCTATGGCTACACCTTC.